These T cell receptor beta chains were read from a single sample in a study of regulatory T cells in long-lasting Graves disease. TCRdb fed the multiplex PCR reads into MiXCR, producing one record per CDR3 protein. This sample has hundreds of thousands of distinct CDR3 sequences, with about 15% found just once. The sample also formed part of further work on T cells in Graves' hyperthyroidism and ophthalmopathy.

The sequencing used peripheral blood mononuclear cells (PBMCs), collected at new diagnosis, from a patient treated with antithyroid drugs. These receptor sequences come from a woman in her 30s with Graves disease. CDR3s include the opening cysteine and the closing phenylalanine or tryptophan. The D gene is left open where the match is weak. Expanded clones are given a class, and other clones once, few, many or no size at all.

abundance	v_gene	d_gene	j_gene	CDR3nt	CDR3aa
many	TRBV6-1	.	TRBJ1-2	TGTGCCAGCAGTGATCGGGGGGGCTTGTATGGCTACACCTTC	CASSDRGGLYGYTF
many	TRBV7-9	TRBD2	TRBJ2-1	TGTGCCAGCAGCTTAGCAGCGGGGGTCAATGAGCAGTTCTTC	CASSLAAGVNEQFF
many	TRBV29-1	.	TRBJ2-7	TGCAGCGTTGGGCTCTTGGCAGGGGCCCACGAGCAGTACTTC	CSVGLLAGAHEQYF
many	TRBV10-1	.	TRBJ1-4	TGCGCCAGCAGTGAGGGACCATCCGAAAAACTGTTTTTT	CASSEGPSEKLFF
many	TRBV19	TRBD2	TRBJ2-1	TGTGCCAGTAGCGTCCTAGCGGGAGGCCGCCCCGAGCAGTTCTTC	CASSVLAGGRPEQFF
.	TRBV7-6	TRBD2	TRBJ2-4	TGTGCCAGCAGCTTGCAACTAGCGGGAGGGAAAAACATTCAGTACTTC	CASSLQLAGGKNIQYF
.	TRBV29-1	TRBD1	TRBJ2-6	TGCAGCGTTGAAGCCCCCGGGACAGGGAAAGGCTCTGGGGCCGACGTCCTGACTTTC	CSVEAPGTGKGSGADVLTF
many	TRBV20-1	.	TRBJ2-5	TGCAGTGCTAGAGATCTCCGAGGGACGACCGAAGAGACCCAGTACTTC	CSARDLRGTTEETQYF
many	TRBV7-9	.	TRBJ2-7	TGTGCCAGCAGCTTAGTTTCCTACGAGCAGTACTTC	CASSLVSYEQYF
many	TRBV28	TRBD2	TRBJ2-1	TGTGCCAGTACCACCTTAGCGGGACATAAGCAGTTCTTC	CASTTLAGHKQFF
.	TRBV18	TRBD1	TRBJ2-7	TGTGCTTCGGGACAGGGTATATACGAGCAGTACTTC	CASGQGIYEQYF
medium-sized	TRBV27	TRBD1	TRBJ2-7	TGTGCCAGCCTAACAGGGGGCTACGAGCAGTACTTC	CASLTGGYEQYF
many	TRBV3-1	.	TRBJ2-3	TGTGCCAGCAGCCAAGTCGAGGCAGATACGCAGTATTTT	CASSQVEADTQYF
many	TRBV20-1	.	TRBJ1-5	TGCAGTGCTACGAAGACAGGTCAGGATCAGCCCCAGCATTTT	CSATKTGQDQPQHF
.	TRBV30	TRBD2	TRBJ2-1	TGTGCCTGGAGTGTACGGAGGAGATCGACGGCGGGAGGCTCCTACAATGAGCAGTTCTTC	CAWSVRRRSTAGGSYNEQFF
.	TRBV10-3	.	TRBJ2-1	TGTGCCATCAGTACCACAGGGAACAATGAGCAGTTCTTC	CAISTTGNNEQFF
many	TRBV7-9	.	TRBJ1-1	TGTGCCAGCAGCTCCGACAGGTTGTCGTACACTGAAGCTTTCTTT	CASSSDRLSYTEAFF
many	TRBV20-1	TRBD1	TRBJ1-2	TGCAGTGCTCCGGACAGGGTTAACTATGGCTACACCTTC	CSAPDRVNYGYTF
many	TRBV6-1	.	TRBJ2-7	TGTGCCAGCAGTGACCCCTCGGGGACATCTCGGGAGCAGTACTTC	CASSDPSGTSREQYF
many	TRBV7-8	.	TRBJ1-6	TGTGCCAGCAGCTTAAGGCCGAGCTCCTATAATTCACCCCTCCACTTT	CASSLRPSSYNSPLHF
.	TRBV19	TRBD2	TRBJ2-4	TGTGCCAGTACCAGACTAGCGGGGGGGCTGGGCATTCAGTACTTC	CASTRLAGGLGIQYF
.	TRBV12-3/TRBV12-4	.	TRBJ2-7	TGTGCCAGCAGTAAGACAGGTGATCTCTACGAGCAGTACTTC	CASSKTGDLYEQYF
many	TRBV13	.	TRBJ2-1	TGTGCCAGCAGCTTAGGGCCGGGACGCGAGCAGTTCTTC	CASSLGPGREQFF
many	TRBV5-8	TRBD1	TRBJ1-1	TGTGCCAGCGGACCTGACAGGGTCACAATGAACACTGAAGCTTTCTTT	CASGPDRVTMNTEAFF
.	TRBV7-2	.	TRBJ2-4	TGTGCCAGCAGCAAGGACCCGGGACCGCAGTACTTC	CASSKDPGPQYF
many	TRBV20-1	TRBD2	TRBJ2-1	TGCAGTGCTTATGAGCGGGGAGAAGGCTCCTACAATGAGCAGTTCTTC	CSAYERGEGSYNEQFF
many	TRBV24-1	TRBD2	TRBJ2-3	TGTGCCACCAGTGAGGGGCTAGCGGGAAGGCGTGATACGCAGTATTTT	CATSEGLAGRRDTQYF
many	TRBV5-1	TRBD1	TRBJ1-2	TGCGCCAGCAGCCGCGGCCCGGGACAGGCAAACTATGGCTACACCTTC	CASSRGPGQANYGYTF
many	TRBV13	.	TRBJ1-5	TGTGCCAGCAGCCGAGGCGGCGCCTGGGAGCCCCAGCATTTT	CASSRGGAWEPQHF
many	TRBV27	TRBD1	TRBJ1-1	TGTGCCAGCAGTCCTTCGACAGGGGTCACCACTGAAGCTTTCTTT	CASSPSTGVTTEAFF
few	TRBV4-1	.	TRBJ2-1	TGCGCCAGCAGCCAAGACTATACTGCCACGTTCTTC	CASSQDYTATFF
few	TRBV19	TRBD2	TRBJ2-7	TGTGCCAGTAGCAGGAGAGGACTAGCGGATTACTACGAGCAGTACTTC	CASSRRGLADYYEQYF
many	TRBV24-1	.	TRBJ2-1	TGTGCCACTGCGGGCGGGGTGTCCTACAATGAGCAGTTCTTC	CATAGGVSYNEQFF
many	TRBV19	.	TRBJ1-2	TGTGCCAGTAGTGTCCAGGGGATTCTTCGCTATGGCTACACCTTC	CASSVQGILRYGYTF
many	TRBV6-2/TRBV6-3	.	TRBJ2-1	TGTGCCAGCAGTTATGGCGGTTTTGAGCAGTTCTTC	CASSYGGFEQFF
many	TRBV20-1	.	TRBJ2-3	TGCAGTGCTATCTTCATAGGCACAGATACGCAGTATTTT	CSAIFIGTDTQYF
.	TRBV14	TRBD1	TRBJ2-5	TGTGCCAGCAGCCAACACCGGGACAGAGAGACCCAGTACTTC	CASSQHRDRETQYF
.	TRBV5-1	.	TRBJ2-1	TGCGCCAGCAGCCCAAATAGGGGGTCCCGACGTAATGAGCAGTTCTTC	CASSPNRGSRRNEQFF
many	TRBV20-1	.	TRBJ1-1	TGCAGTGCGCGCCAAGCTGGCTCCCGCACTGAAGCTTTCTTT	CSARQAGSRTEAFF
.	TRBV6-1	.	TRBJ1-5	TGTGCCAGCATCGGAACGGGGGCCGGGGGCCAGCCCCAGCATTTT	CASIGTGAGGQPQHF